This T cell receptor beta chain originates from a study of tumor-infiltrating lymphocytes in primary liver carcinoma (dated by TCRdb to about 2017). For the wider study: Of the five patients, three men and two women aged 30 to 69 years, four had hepatocellular carcinoma and one had combined HCC and intrahepatic cholangiocarcinoma. The tumors of the five patients were staged as T1-T3 N0M0, with maximum diameters ranging from roughly 4 to 10 cm. Each sample produced about 3.65 to 7.5 million productive TCRbeta reads, and read depth showed no significant difference between tissue types. Across five regions of each liver tumor, along with adjacent normal tissue and blood, the study brought together TCRbeta repertoire sequencing, expression microarrays and whole-exome sequencing. A total of 35 specimens from 5 patients underwent TCRbeta repertoire sequencing, comprising about 25 tumor regions, 5 adjacent noncancerous liver tissues and 5 peripheral blood samples. Agilent mRNA microarray profiling was performed on the 25 tumor region samples to relate TCRbeta repertoire diversity to the local molecular phenotype. Reproducibility between technical replicate repertoires was high, with correlation coefficients above 0.95 and mean shared-clone rates around 0.88. Overall study outcomes, separate from this receptor: Only about 7.5-25% of top clones were found in all five regions of a tumor, suggesting spatial heterogeneity of tumor-infiltrating T cells. Consistent with antigen-driven expansion, pairs of tumor regions showed higher repertoire overlap (mean around 36%) than either tumor-adjacent pairs (about 17%) or tumor-blood pairs (around 14%). Only the TCR beta chain was sequenced, which likely underestimates true repertoire diversity because unpaired alpha chains were not captured. With just four or five patients in the study, the authors point out that the findings should be validated in a larger study. A significantly larger repertoire fraction was made up by the top 250 clones in tumors than in blood (p = 0.039). Comparison of CD4+ and CD8+ T cell repertoires was precluded by the use of bulk unsorted samples.

Using a constant-region primer and ProtoScript II reverse transcriptase, TCRbeta-specific cDNA was reverse-transcribed from around 500 ng total RNA. Construction of the TCRbeta libraries relied on three nested rounds of multiplex PCR, following a slightly modified ARM-PCR procedure. Sample barcodes and Illumina adapters were added in a final 25-cycle PCR using Deep VentR polymerase. Before sequencing, amplicons of 200-500 bp were gel-purified using a QIAquick gel extraction kit. An Illumina HiSeq 2500 was used to sequence the TCRbeta amplicons, generating 250-bp paired-end reads. The published analysis was carried out like this. Reads were quality-trimmed with Trimmomatic v0.33, and paired reads were merged with FLASH v1.2.11 to recover full CDR3 sequences. V, D and J germline segments were assigned to the rearranged TCRbeta sequences by MiGEC v1.2.1b. Clonotype statistics and Shannon-Wiener diversity indices were computed with VDJtools v1.0.0. Except for diversity analysis, only each sample's 250 most abundant clonotypes were used in subsequent analyses to reduce sampling bias. TCRdb reprocessing: public reads trimmed at Q25 with fastp, clones called with MiXCR, in-frame beta chains kept. A single entry per CDR3 protein holds the most common genes and DNA from its merged rows. Here the V and J calls rest on TCRdb's processing, not on the authors' analysis. In all, the sample holds tens of thousands of distinct CDR3 sequences, and less than 85% of those were seen once. The top ten hold 16% of the sample.

Without any cell sorting, total RNA and DNA were extracted together from approximately 20-30 mg of bulk tissue using the AllPrep DNA/RNA mini kit. Roughly five patients with histopathologically diagnosed primary liver carcinoma underwent surgical resection in China between November 2015 and 2016. Chronic HBV infection was present in the patients, and the patients were treatment-naive at sampling. Each tumor was sampled at five spatially separated regions: the tumor centre plus the superior, inferior, left-lateral and right-lateral poles. Histology showed that every tumor sample contained more than 80% viable tumor cells. Fresh tumor and adjacent tissue pieces were bisected; one half was stored in RNAlater at -80°C, the other sent for histology. This clonotype has just a few counts. Its recognized antigen is unknown. A read error may be the cause here, since a much bigger clone is one base away. No conserved phenylalanine or tryptophan ends this CDR3, so it is likely a read error.

Sample: liver tumor tissue from sampling region 4. The cell subset or site label, as the study defines it: tumor region T4, right-lateral pole. The source is a man aged 40-49 years with primary liver carcinoma and hepatitis B virus infection.

Read as DNA, the sequence is TGTGCCAGCAGTTACCGCCAGGGAGGTGGCTACACCCTC. Its amino acids are CASSYRQGGGYTL. The sequence joins TRBV6-5 to TRBJ1-2, with TRBD1 as a weak D call on 5 bases. CDR1 and CDR2, per the germline V gene, are MNHEY and SVGAGI. V is pared back by 2 bases and J by 7 bases, with 11 bases lying between the germline termini. The CDR3 is made up of 13 amino acids, end residues included. CDR3 DNA only is kept here, 39 bases in frame from base 1.